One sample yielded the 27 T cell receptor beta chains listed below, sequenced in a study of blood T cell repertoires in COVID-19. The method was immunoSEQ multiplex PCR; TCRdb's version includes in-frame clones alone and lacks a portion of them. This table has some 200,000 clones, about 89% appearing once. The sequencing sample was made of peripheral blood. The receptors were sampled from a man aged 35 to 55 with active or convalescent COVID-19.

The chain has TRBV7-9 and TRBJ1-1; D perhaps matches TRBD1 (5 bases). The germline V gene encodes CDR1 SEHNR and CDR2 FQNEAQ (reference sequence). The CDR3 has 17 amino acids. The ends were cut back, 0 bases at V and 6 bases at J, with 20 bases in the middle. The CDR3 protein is CASSLASSTARGAEAFF. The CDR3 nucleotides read TGTGCCAGCAGCTTAGCATCTTCGACCGCCCGGGGGGCTGAAGCTTTCTTT.

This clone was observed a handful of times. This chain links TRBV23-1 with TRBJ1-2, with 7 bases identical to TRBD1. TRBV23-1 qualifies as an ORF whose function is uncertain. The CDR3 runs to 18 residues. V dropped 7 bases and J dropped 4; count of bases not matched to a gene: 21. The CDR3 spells CASTPVGTAPFFIYGYTF. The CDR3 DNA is TGCGCCAGCACCCCGGTGGGGACAGCACCCTTTTTTATCTATGGCTACACCTTC.

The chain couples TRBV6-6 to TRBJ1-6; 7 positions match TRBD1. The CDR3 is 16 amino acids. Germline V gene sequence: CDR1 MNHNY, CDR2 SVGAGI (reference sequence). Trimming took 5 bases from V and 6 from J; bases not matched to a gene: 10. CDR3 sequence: CASSTRQGSGNSPLHF. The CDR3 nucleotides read TGTGCCAGCAGTACCCGACAGGGCTCCGGTAATTCACCCCTCCACTTT.

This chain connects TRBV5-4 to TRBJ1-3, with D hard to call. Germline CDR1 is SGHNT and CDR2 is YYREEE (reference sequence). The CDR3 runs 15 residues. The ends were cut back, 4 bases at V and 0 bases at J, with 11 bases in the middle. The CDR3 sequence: CASSMTTDSGNTIYF. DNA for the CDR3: TGTGCCAGCAGCATGACCACAGACTCTGGAAACACCATATATTTT.

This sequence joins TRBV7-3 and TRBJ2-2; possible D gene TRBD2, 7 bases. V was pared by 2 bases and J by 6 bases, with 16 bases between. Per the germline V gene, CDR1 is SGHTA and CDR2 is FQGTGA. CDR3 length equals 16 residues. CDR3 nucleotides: TGTGCCAGCAGCTTACGACGGGGGGCGAGTTCCGGGGAGCTGTTTTTT. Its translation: CASSLRRGASSGELFF.

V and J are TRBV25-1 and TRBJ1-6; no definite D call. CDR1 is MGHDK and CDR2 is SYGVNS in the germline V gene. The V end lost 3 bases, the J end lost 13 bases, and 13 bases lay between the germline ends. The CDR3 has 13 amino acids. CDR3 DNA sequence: TGTGCCAGCAGTGAGCACCTAGGGAGTCCCCTCCACTTT. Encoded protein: CASSEHLGSPLHF.

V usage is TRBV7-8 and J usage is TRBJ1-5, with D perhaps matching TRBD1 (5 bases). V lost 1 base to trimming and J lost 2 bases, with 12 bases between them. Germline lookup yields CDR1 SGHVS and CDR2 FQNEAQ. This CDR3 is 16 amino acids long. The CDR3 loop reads CASSLVGAEGNQPQHF. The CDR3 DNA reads TGTGCCAGCAGCTTAGTAGGGGCCGAGGGCAATCAGCCCCAGCATTTT.

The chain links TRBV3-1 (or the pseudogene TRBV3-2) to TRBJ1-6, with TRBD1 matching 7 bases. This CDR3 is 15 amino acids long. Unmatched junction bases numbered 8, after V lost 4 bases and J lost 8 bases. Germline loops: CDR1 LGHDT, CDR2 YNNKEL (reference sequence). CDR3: CASSPAGTVDSPLHF. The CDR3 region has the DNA TGTGCCAGCAGCCCGGCTGGGACAGTGGATTCACCCCTCCACTTT.

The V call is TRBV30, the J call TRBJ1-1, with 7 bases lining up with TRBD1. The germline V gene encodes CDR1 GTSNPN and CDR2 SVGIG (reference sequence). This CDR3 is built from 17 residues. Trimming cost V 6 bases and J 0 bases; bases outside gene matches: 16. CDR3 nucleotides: TGTGCCTGTCAGCCGGGACAGCTACTTAAAATGAACACTGAAGCTTTCTTT. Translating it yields CACQPGQLLKMNTEAFF.

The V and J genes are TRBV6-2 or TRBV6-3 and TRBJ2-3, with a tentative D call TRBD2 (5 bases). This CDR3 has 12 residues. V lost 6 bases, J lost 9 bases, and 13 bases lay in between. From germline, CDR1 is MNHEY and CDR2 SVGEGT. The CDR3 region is CASSPEGLTQYF. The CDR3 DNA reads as TGTGCCAGCAGCCCCGAGGGTCTGACGCAGTATTTT.

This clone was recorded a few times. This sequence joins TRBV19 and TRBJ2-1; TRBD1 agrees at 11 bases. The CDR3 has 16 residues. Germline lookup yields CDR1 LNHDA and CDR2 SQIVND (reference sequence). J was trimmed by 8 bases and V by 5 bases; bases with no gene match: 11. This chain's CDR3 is CASSQRTGGFWDEQFF. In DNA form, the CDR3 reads TGTGCCAGTAGTCAAAGGACAGGGGGCTTTTGGGATGAGCAGTTCTTC.

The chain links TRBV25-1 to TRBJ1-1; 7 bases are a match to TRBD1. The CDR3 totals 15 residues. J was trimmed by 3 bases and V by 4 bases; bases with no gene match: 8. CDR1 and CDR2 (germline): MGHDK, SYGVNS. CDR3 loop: CASSGRTGPDTEAFF. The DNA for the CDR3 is TGTGCCAGCAGTGGCCGGACAGGCCCCGACACTGAAGCTTTCTTT.

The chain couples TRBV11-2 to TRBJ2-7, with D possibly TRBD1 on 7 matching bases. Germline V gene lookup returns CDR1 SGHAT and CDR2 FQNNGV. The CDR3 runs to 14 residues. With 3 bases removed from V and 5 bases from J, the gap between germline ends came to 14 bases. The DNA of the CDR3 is TGTGCCAGCAGCTTCACTCCAGGGGGGAACGAGCAGTACTTC. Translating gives CASSFTPGGNEQYF.

In nucleotides, the CDR3 is TGTGCCATCAGGGGGGACAGGGGGATTTCACCCCTCCACTTT. Protein product: CAIRGDRGISPLHF. The chain carries TRBV10-3 and TRBJ1-6, with TRBD1 identical over 11 bases. CDR3 length: 14 amino acids. Losses at the gene ends were 6 bases for V and 9 bases for J; bases not matched to a gene: 4. CDR1 and CDR2 from the germline V gene are ENHRY and SYGVKD.

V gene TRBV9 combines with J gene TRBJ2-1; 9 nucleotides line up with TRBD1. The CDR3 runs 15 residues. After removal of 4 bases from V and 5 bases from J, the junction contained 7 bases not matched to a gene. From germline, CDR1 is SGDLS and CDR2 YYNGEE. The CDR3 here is CASSTPGQGHNEQFF. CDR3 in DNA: TGTGCCAGCAGCACACCGGGACAGGGACACAATGAGCAGTTCTTC.

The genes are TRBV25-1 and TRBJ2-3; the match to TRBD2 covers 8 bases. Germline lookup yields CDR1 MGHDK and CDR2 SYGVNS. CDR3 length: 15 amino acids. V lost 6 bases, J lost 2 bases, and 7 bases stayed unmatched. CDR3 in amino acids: CASRGGRGDTDTQYF. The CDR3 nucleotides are TGTGCCAGCAGGGGAGGGCGGGGGGACACAGATACGCAGTATTTT.

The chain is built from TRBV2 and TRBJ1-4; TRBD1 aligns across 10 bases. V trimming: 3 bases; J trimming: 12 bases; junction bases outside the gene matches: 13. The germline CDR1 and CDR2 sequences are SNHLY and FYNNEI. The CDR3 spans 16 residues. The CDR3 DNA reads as TGTGCCAGCAGTGAGGGCACCGGGACAGGGGTGTGGGAACTGTTTTTT. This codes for CASSEGTGTGVWELFF.

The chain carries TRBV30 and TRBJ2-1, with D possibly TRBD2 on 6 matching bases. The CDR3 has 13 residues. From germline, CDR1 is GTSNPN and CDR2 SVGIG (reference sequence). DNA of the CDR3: TGTGCTCATCTCGCGGGGCCCTACAATGAGCAGTTCTTC. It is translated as CAHLAGPYNEQFF.

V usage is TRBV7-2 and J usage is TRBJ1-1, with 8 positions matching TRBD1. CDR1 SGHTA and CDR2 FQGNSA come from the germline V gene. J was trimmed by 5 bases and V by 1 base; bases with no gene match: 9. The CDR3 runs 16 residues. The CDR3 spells CASSLVPQGARTEAFF. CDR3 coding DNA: TGTGCCAGCAGCTTAGTCCCCCAGGGGGCGAGAACTGAAGCTTTCTTT.

The CDR3 reads CASSRVGGNYGYTF. The CDR3 nucleotides are TGTGCCAGCAGTCGAGTGGGGGGTAACTATGGCTACACCTTC. V is TRBV6-5 and J is TRBJ1-2, with D possibly TRBD1 on 5 matching bases. The CDR3 length is 14 residues. The V and J ends lost 5 bases and 1 base respectively, with 11 bases between them. Germline V gives CDR1 MNHEY, CDR2 SVGAGI.

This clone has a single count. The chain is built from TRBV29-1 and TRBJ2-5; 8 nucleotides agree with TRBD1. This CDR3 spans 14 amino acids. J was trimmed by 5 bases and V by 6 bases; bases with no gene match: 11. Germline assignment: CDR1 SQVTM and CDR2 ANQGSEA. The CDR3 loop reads CSVRQGRSSETQYF. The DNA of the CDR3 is TGCAGCGTCAGACAGGGGCGCAGTTCGGAGACCCAGTACTTC.

CDR3 region: CASSQEGAGRDTEAFF. For the CDR3, the DNA is TGTGCCAGCAGCCAAGAAGGGGCAGGACGGGACACTGAAGCTTTCTTT. V and J are TRBV3-1 (or the pseudogene TRBV3-2) and TRBJ1-1; possible D gene TRBD1, 5 bases. Deletions cut 0 bases from V and 3 bases from J, with 14 bases between. The CDR3 is 16 residues long. CDR1 is LGHDT and CDR2 is YNNKEL in the germline V gene (reference sequence).

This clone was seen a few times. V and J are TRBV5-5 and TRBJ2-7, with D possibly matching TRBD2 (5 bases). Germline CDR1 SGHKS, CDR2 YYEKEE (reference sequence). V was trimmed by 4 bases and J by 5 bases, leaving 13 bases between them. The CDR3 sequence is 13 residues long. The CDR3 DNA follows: TGTGCCAGCAGCCCCCGGGGTGGCGACGAGCAGTACTTC. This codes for CASSPRGGDEQYF.

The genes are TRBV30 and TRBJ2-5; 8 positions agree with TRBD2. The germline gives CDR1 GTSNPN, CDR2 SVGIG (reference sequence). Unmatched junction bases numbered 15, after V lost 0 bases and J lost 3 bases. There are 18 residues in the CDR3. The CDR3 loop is CAWSVPYGTRLPKETQYF. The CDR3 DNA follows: TGTGCCTGGAGTGTACCTTACGGGACTAGACTCCCAAAAGAGACCCAGTACTTC.

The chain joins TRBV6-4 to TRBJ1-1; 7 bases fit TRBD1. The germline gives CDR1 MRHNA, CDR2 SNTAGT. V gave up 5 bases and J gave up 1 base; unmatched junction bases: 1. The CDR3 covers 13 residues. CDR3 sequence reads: CASSRQGNTEAFF. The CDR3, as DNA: TGTGCCAGCAGTCGACAGGGGAACACTGAAGCTTTCTTT.

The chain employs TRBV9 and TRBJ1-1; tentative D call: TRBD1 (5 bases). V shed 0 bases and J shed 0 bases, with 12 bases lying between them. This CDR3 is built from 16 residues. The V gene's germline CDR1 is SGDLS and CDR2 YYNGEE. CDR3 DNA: TGTGCCAGCAGCGTAGGTAGGGGAGGTGTGAACACTGAAGCTTTCTTT. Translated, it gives CASSVGRGGVNTEAFF.

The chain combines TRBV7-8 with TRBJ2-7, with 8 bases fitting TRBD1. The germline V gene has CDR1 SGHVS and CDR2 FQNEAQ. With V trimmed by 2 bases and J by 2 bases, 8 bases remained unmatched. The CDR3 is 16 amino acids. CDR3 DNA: TGTGCCAGCAGCTTAACCGACAGGGGTAGCCCCTACGAGCAGTACTTC. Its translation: CASSLTDRGSPYEQYF.